This entry describes one T cell receptor beta chain. The antigen it binds to is not known. No qualities accompany the bases; no much larger clone lies one base away. This specimen's time point label, interpreted: before anti-PD-1 therapy. The tumor biopsies were site-matched, meaning the biopsies were taken from the same primary tumor before and after PD-1 blockade. For bulk TCRbeta sequencing, genomic DNA was extracted from tumor biopsies or peripheral blood, and input amounts ranged from 616 ng to 6,004 ng. To detect rare clonotypes with greater sensitivity than single-cell TCR sequencing, bulk TCRbeta sequencing was done on the leftover biopsy material. Every patient had histologically proven advanced or metastatic basal or squamous cell carcinoma and was a poor candidate for surgical resection. Of the approximately ten patients in the basal cell carcinoma cohort, several underwent bulk tumor TCR sequencing. Fresh biopsies came from the site of the primary tumor, and part of the tissue was kept in RNAlater for exome and bulk TCR sequencing.

This sample stems from a study of T cells in tumors after PD-1 blockade (dated by TCRdb to the late 2010s). For the study in its entirety: Patients with prior checkpoint blockade, systemic immunosuppressant use, or recent radiotherapy or other anti-cancer therapy within 4 weeks were excluded. The study performed paired single-cell RNA and TCR sequencing on site-matched tumors from BCC or SCC patients before and after anti-PD-1 therapy. Treatment consisted of either cemiplimab 350 mg every 2 weeks or pembrolizumab 200 mg every 3 weeks. On average, tumor samples yielded 20,000 to 30,000 TCR templates (range about 554-100,000) and over 5,500 unique clonotypes, around 20-fold deeper than single-cell TCR sequencing. Clinical response was assessed using RECIST version 1.1. Ongoing daily vismodegib 150 mg was also given to a subset of patients during anti-PD-1 treatment. Summary of the overall study and its limitations: Exhausted CD8+ clones expanded after therapy were found to be mostly novel clonotypes undetected pre-treatment, suggesting clonal replacement rather than reinvigoration of pre-existing clones. About 39% of tumor TCR clonotypes were found in blood, and some novel exhausted tumor clones appeared in pre-treatment blood, suggesting peripheral recruitment. Where the novel T cell clones came from was not identified, and possible sources could include lymphoid organs or rare unexpanded clones inside the tumor or in the tumor periphery. Clonal replacement was seen only when comparing pre- and post-treatment samples and not when comparing two pre-treatment samples, which argues against artifacts from biopsy timing or location.

The immunoSEQ platform was used to carry out deep TCRbeta sequencing. For the original study's pipeline: For further analysis, only productive rearrangements were exported out of the immunoSEQ Analyzer. A two-sided binomial test at Bonferroni-corrected P below 0.01 was used to call clones with significant expansion or contraction between timepoints. Bulk TCRbeta clonotypes were assigned T cell phenotypes by matching to single-cell RNA+TCR-seq clones sharing the same TCRbeta sequence. Using bulk TCR sequencing data, clone enrichment in tumor was calculated by dividing a clone's tumor frequency by the same clone's PBMC frequency. TCRs were sorted with GLIPH into specificity groups, meaning clusters of distinct TCRs that share CDR3 motifs and likely recognize common antigens. In its TCRdb copy, this immuneACCESS table keeps in-frame sequences only and misses some clones. Where compared with another copy, unresolved V genes explain less than half of these, and the others have no known cause. Clonal size and the V and J genes are those of that table, whereas D and trimming came from the DNA. The sample table records 9,000 to 15,000 clones; roughly three fifths of these occur just once. The top ten clonotypes cover roughly 15% of the sample.

The CDR3 numbers 16 residues from cysteine through phenylalanine. Just CDR3 DNA is preserved here, 48 bases in frame from base 1. Reading the germline V gene gives CDR1 SGDLS and CDR2 YYNGEE. Unmatched junction bases come to 12, with V trimmed by 4 bases and J by 6 bases. The rearranged segments are TRBV9 and TRBJ2-3, and 9 junctional nucleotides match TRBD2. This sample comprised tumor tissue, obtained before anti-PD-1 treatment. This TCR was sampled from a human donor with basal cell carcinoma. DNA sequence: TGTGCCAGCAGCTTCCAGACTAGCGGCACAGGGGATACGCAGTATTTT. Its translation is CASSFQTSGTGDTQYF.